The clone carrying this TCR beta chain was found many times. This sample stems from a study of regulatory T cells in long-lasting Graves disease. Construction of the TCR beta libraries employed iRepertoire HTBI primers in conjunction with Arm-PCR of CDR3 regions. A single record per CDR3 protein comes from TCRdb applying MiXCR to the multiplex PCR reads. Of some 440,000 distinct CDR3 sequences listed, around 20% were seen once; the top ten hold approximately 7.8%. Time point specified: persistent/refractory GD, antithyroid drugs over 5 years with positive TRAb. RNA isolated from PBMCs was used to make the TCR library. The sequences come from peripheral blood mononuclear cells (PBMCs), collected when the disease was refractory, from a patient treated with antithyroid drugs. The source of this sequence is a female donor with Graves disease.

This CDR3 is CASSHGGEKLFF. Written as DNA, the CDR3 is TGCGCCAGCAGCCATGGGGGTGAAAAACTGTTTTTT. The rearrangement uses TRBV5-1 and TRBJ1-4; the D gene is possibly TRBD1 (5 bases). The CDR3 covers 12 residues. V was shortened by 4 bases and J by 7 bases, with 8 bases between the two germline ends. Germline V lookup: CDR1 SGHRS, CDR2 YFSETQ. The complete variable domain, with remaining parts taken from reference TRBV5-1 and TRBJ1-4, reads KAGVTQTPRYLIKTRGQQVTLSCSPISGHRSVSWYQQTPGQGLQFLFEYFSETQRNKGNFPGRFSGRQFSNSRSEMNVSTLELGDSALYLCASSHGGEKLFFGSGTQLSVL.